This T cell receptor (beta chain) was identified during a study of cytomegalovirus exposure and HLA in healthy donors (dated by TCRdb to about 2017). Concerning the study at large: In an earlier analysis of fewer than 750 of the donors, 276 Gb of sequence data and 90 million to 120 million unique TCR beta sequences from about 180 million T cells were reported. Around 330 gigabases of sequencing data and tens of millions of unique TCR sequences made up an early release that covered 500 to 700 HLA-typed donors. Of the 300 to 500 genotyped donors, 80% to 90% were placed in the genetic ancestry cluster associated with self-reported Caucasian donors. The study aimed to test whether signatures of past pathogen exposure could be identified by cataloging public T cell receptors. The study used immunosequencing to profile the T cell repertoires of approximately 690 subjects and linked those repertoires to cytomegalovirus serostatus. A separate validation cohort of roughly 120 different subjects was used in addition to the approximately 700-subject first cohort. To predict cytomegalovirus infection status, the study combined high-throughput TCR immunosequencing, statistical association of individual TCRs with disease status, and machine learning. A later analysis re-analyzed previously published TCR beta repertoires from several hundred donors and added high-resolution HLA genotyping to study TCR occurrence patterns. Rather than using new phenotypic data, the later analysis identified candidate immune exposures from TCR beta sequences and from how often those sequences occurred across donors. In an earlier analysis of roughly 540 of the donors, high-throughput TCR beta sequencing was used to judge whether each TCR beta V gene segment behaved as functional or pseudogenic. Alongside the repertoire data, information on donor age, sex, ethnicity and CMV serostatus was compiled. A later genetic analysis used genome-wide SNP genotypes for about 65% of the roughly 700 donors, treating that subset as a discovery cohort. All discovery cohort repertoires had been generated using a single sequencing platform. HLA typing included class I and class II loci at four-digit resolution. The number of donors typed differed by locus, with roughly 629-640 for A, B, C, DRB1 and DQB1, approximately 500 for DQA1, over 600 for DPA1, and approximately 470 for DPB1. About 5 DR-DQ haplotypes were handled as single units for association and clustering, since linkage in the cohort was strong. Among roughly 400 genotyped donors of the cohort, an average of roughly 230,000 unique TCR beta nucleotide sequences was sequenced per donor, of which about 18% were non-productive.

The study at large found these results: A further reported finding was that TCR beta sequences accurately predicted the HLA-A and HLA-B alleles for most subjects in the first cohort. Because some donors lacked HLA typing at each locus, the association tests relied only on the typed subset. A cluster of highly shared sequence variants was judged likely to represent a technical artifact of the sequencing pipeline. Because counts were too low, roughly 17 rarely observed V segments, including chromosome 9 orphons, were left out of the earlier analysis of roughly 600 of the donors. A few of the identified cytomegalovirus-associated TCR beta chains were confirmed in vitro to be specific for cytomegalovirus antigens. In a later analysis, HLA-associated TCR beta chains showed more clonal expansion and lower generation probabilities than non-associated chains that were equally common. In a later analysis, some 17,000 TCR beta sequences were associated with specific HLA alleles at a false discovery rate of 0.05. According to a later analysis, TCR association rates differed among HLA loci, with DRB1 alleles showing the most associated TCRs and HLA-C alleles showing the fewest. According to the authors, the approach could potentially be generalized to other disease states and immunological phenotypes. In this cohort, only TCR beta chains were sequenced, and detectable features were limited by the absence of alpha or paired-chain data. The 87-base-pair reads could not distinguish some IMGT-functional V segments, including TRBV6-2 and TRBV6-3, so those segments were excluded. The classifier was reported to diagnose cytomegalovirus status with high specificity and sensitivity in both the original and validation cohorts. When HLA alleles, especially DR and DQ, strongly co-occurred, attributing TCR associations to individual alleles was difficult. In a later genetic analysis, a missense DCLRE1C variant was associated with V-gene and J-gene trimming of TCR beta chains, and the association was replicated in an independent cohort. In a later genetic analysis, fewer N-insertions in productive TCRs were reported among donors in an Asian-associated ancestry cluster than the approximately 710-donor mean. Across donors, most TCR sequences were observed very rarely, whereas some public TCRs were present in many individuals. Sequencing depth was assumed to be roughly uniform across donors in the presence/absence analyses, though that assumption may not hold. Immune exposure information for the cohort was limited to CMV serostatus. Correlated functional status among segregating V segments might reflect linkage disequilibrium, but an unknown experimental factor could not be ruled out. Broadly in line with IMGT annotations, most TCR beta V segments showed up in productive rearrangements about 87% or about 30% of the time in an earlier analysis of approximately 640 of the donors. In a later analysis, most CMV-associated TCR beta chains were found to appear HLA-restricted, with HLA associations seemingly driven largely by CMV exposure. The study listed 150 to 200 TCR beta chains as associated with cytomegalovirus. Several of the top co-occurrence clusters appeared to be linked to parvovirus B19, influenza, CMV and Epstein-Barr virus, according to a later analysis.

The CDR3 has 14 amino acids, counting the end cysteine and phenylalanine. The only DNA kept is the CDR3, 42 bases in frame from the first base. The germline V gene provides CDR1 SNHLY and CDR2 FYNNEI. Trimming leaves V shorter by 7 bases and J shorter by 5 bases, with the junction holding 4 bases beyond the gene matches. A word on this clone: It has no known antigen specificity. Within one base of it there is no much larger clone, and no base qualities were kept.

The cohort comprised some 680 healthy bone marrow donors. Cohort members were all nominally healthy when sampled, although unrecorded immune exposures were likely present. The donor was CMV seronegative and was included in the group of about 350 seronegative cohort members. A peripheral blood sample was collected from each donor, and TCR beta sequencing was performed on peripheral blood mononuclear cells. The Qiagen DNeasy Blood Extraction Kit was used to extract genomic DNA from the blood cell samples. The library was produced with the immunoSEQ multiplex PCR assay. For the multiplex PCR, a mixture combining 60 forward primers for TCR Vbeta segments and 13 reverse primers for TCR Jbeta segments was used. The CDR3 region of rearranged TCR beta genes was amplified from genomic DNA with a multiplex PCR assay. The amplified TCR beta libraries were sequenced on the Illumina HiSeq System as 87-base-pair reads. Per the source publication's procedure: In a later analysis, some 80 million unique TCR beta chains were counted across the approximately 670 repertoires, and approximately 9.9 million of these chains were shared by at least two donors. Raw reads were error-corrected and collapsed into unique sequences with a nearest-neighbor algorithm that merged closely related sequences to remove PCR and sequencing errors. CDR3 sequences were aligned to IMGT reference sequences to assign V, D and J gene segments. For a sequence to be retained, at least a six-nucleotide match to both a V gene segment and a J gene segment was required. Rearrangements were classified as productive when the CDR3 lacked stop codons and remained in frame with V and J, and all other rearrangements were classified as non-productive. CDR3 was defined by IMGT convention, running from the second conserved V-encoded cysteine to the conserved J-encoded phenylalanine. The earlier analysis of 587 of the donors excluded sequences that lacked an unambiguous match to a single V gene segment. An earlier analysis of 587 of the donors classified V segments as functional when productive rearrangements were above 56.7% and as segregating when the standard deviation between donors was above 5%. To diagnose cytomegalovirus status from the catalog of TCR beta chain sequences, a statistical classification framework was built. A later analysis assigned V and J genes by comparing TCR nucleotide sequences with IMGT/GENE-DB human TR gene sequences. Using the TCRdist pipeline, a later analysis assigned CDR3 sequences along with most-parsimonious VDJ recombination scenarios. In a later analysis, each TCR beta chain was defined by its CDR3 amino acid sequence together with its V-gene family, and reads lacking a unique V-gene family were excluded. A later analysis removed 592 highly shared, low-generation-probability nucleotide sequences to deal with suspected cross-contamination and a sequencing artifact. In a later analysis, a clonal expansion index for each public chain was calculated from normalized within-repertoire ranks of inferred template counts. In a later analysis, generation probabilities were computed with a VDJ recombination model fitted to out-of-frame rearrangements, and the resulting probabilities were checked against IGoR. In a later analysis, TCR-TCR, TCR-HLA and TCR-CMV co-occurrence was scored with hypergeometric tests, and a repertoire-size bias correction was applied to TCR pairs. False discovery rates were estimated in a later analysis by permuting HLA or CMV assignments 20 times. In a later analysis, co-occurring TCRs were grouped using DBSCAN, and TCRdist sequence similarity was added for clustering within HLA-allele-positive subsets. Repertoires with fewer than 30,000 or more than 120,000 public chains, plus five repertoires with anomalous nucleotide sharing, were excluded from co-occurrence clustering. In its TCRdb copy, this immuneACCESS table keeps in-frame sequences only and misses some clones. Where compared with another copy, unresolved V genes explain less than half of these, and the others have no known cause. For V, J and clone size, that table is used; D and trimming come from the DNA. For this sample the table gives approximately 150,000 clones, of which roughly nine tenths were detected only once. The ten most abundant clones make up about 0.93% of the sample.

The chain employs TRBV2 and TRBJ2-5; the central 13 bases match TRBD2. The source material was PBMCs. The receptor was derived from a woman between 25 and 40 years old in good health and CMV-seronegative. The CDR3: CASKRLAGGETQYF. The DNA reads TGTGCCAGCAAACGACTAGCGGGAGGTGAGACCCAGTACTTC.